This T cell receptor beta chain was recorded in a study of patients and donors after allogeneic stem cell transplantation (dated by TCRdb to 2019 to 2021). Libraries were made using RT-PCR. These reads were obtained on a NextSeq 550. In-frame beta chains were kept once TCRdb had trimmed the public reads at Q25 with fastp and called clones with MiXCR. Duplicate CDR3 protein sequences are folded into a single record with the most common DNA and genes. The sample has approximately 150,000 distinct CDR3 sequences on record, roughly 31% of them singletons. Around 3.3% of the sample rests with the top ten. The CDR3 runs 15 residues from the cysteine to the phenylalanine. Of the read, only the CDR3 DNA is kept; its 45 bases are in frame from base 1. The germline V gene yields SGHDN for CDR1 and FVKESK for CDR2. V is trimmed back by 2 bases and J by 4 bases, and the junction contains 5 bases that no gene match accounts for.

This clonotype has just a few counts. Its recognized antigen is unknown. Nothing much larger sits one base from this clone, and base qualities are not available. The V gene is TRBV14 and the J gene is TRBJ1-2, and 9 bases in between align with TRBD1. Sequencing input: blood, either unsorted or a sorted T cell fraction (not recorded which). This sequence originates from a human donor who was either an allogeneic HSCT recipient or a stem cell or donor lymphocyte infusion donor (not recorded which). It is not recorded whose cells these are; they may come from a transplant donor. The CDR3 amino acid sequence is: CASSQRTGDPYGYTF. The nucleotide sequence is TGTGCCAGCAGCCAACGGACAGGGGATCCCTATGGCTACACCTTC.